The 14 T cell receptor beta chains presented below share a single source sample, sequenced in a study of blood T cell repertoires in COVID-19. The repertoire was sequenced with immunoSEQ multiplex PCR; TCRdb's copy has only in-frame clones and lacks some. The profile shows roughly 300,000 clones, approximately 87% of them singletons. Sequencing used peripheral blood. The receptors were sampled from a young woman with COVID-19, enrolled during active disease.

This clone was counted a single time. The CDR3 DNA follows: TGCAGCGTTGAAGATGGAGGAGTCGAGCAGTACTTC. Translation: CSVEDGGVEQYF. This chain links TRBV29-1 with TRBJ2-7, with D maybe TRBD2 (5 bases). The germline V gene has CDR1 SQVTM and CDR2 ANQGSEA. The ends were cut back, 0 bases at V and 6 bases at J, with 9 bases in the middle. CDR3 length equals 12 residues.

J is TRBJ1-5 and V is TRBV20-1; unclear D gene. The germline V gene encodes CDR1 DFQATT and CDR2 SNEGSKA (reference sequence). The CDR3 has 15 residues. Trimming took 3 bases from V and 0 from J, leaving 12 bases between them. CDR3 sequence (DNA): TGCAGTGCTAGTGGAGGTACCTTTAGCAATCAGCCCCAGCATTTT. This translates into CSASGGTFSNQPQHF.

The CDR3 protein is CASSPQGPNTEAFF. Written as DNA, the CDR3 is TGTGCCAGCAGCCCACAGGGACCGAACACTGAAGCTTTCTTT. The chain has TRBV5-4 and TRBJ1-1; perhaps TRBD1 as D (6 bases). The CDR3 length is 14 residues. Germline lookup yields CDR1 SGHNT and CDR2 YYREEE (reference sequence). Trimming stripped 4 bases from V and 1 base from J, with 11 bases between.

This sequence joins TRBV2 and TRBJ1-5; no clear D gene. The germline gives CDR1 SNHLY, CDR2 FYNNEI. The germline V and J ends were trimmed by 3 bases and 4 bases, with 16 bases remaining between them. The CDR3 runs 16 residues. The CDR3 bases are TGTGCCAGCAGTGAGTCAGTCCTAGCCGGGAATCAGCCCCAGCATTTT. Its protein is CASSESVLAGNQPQHF.

The chain is built from TRBV30 and TRBJ1-4; a weak D match, TRBD1 (5 bases). The V gene's germline CDR1 is GTSNPN and CDR2 SVGIG (reference sequence). Trimming cost V 2 bases and J 2 bases, with 6 bases left between them. The CDR3 spans 13 residues. The CDR3 region is CAWSKGTNEKLFF. The CDR3 DNA is TGTGCCTGGAGTAAGGGGACTAATGAAAAACTGTTTTTT.

This chain uses TRBV10-1 with TRBJ2-3; 8 bases fit TRBD2. Germline V gene data show CDR1 as WNHNN and CDR2 as SYGVQD (reference sequence). The CDR3 sequence is 13 residues long. J lost 2 bases, V lost 9 bases, and 4 bases had no gene match. The CDR3 region is CARPGGVTDTQYF. The CDR3 DNA is TGCGCCAGACCCGGGGGGGTCACAGATACGCAGTATTTT.

This chain links TRBV5-5 with TRBJ2-1, with a tentative D call TRBD2 (5 bases). The length of the CDR3 is 14 residues. Trimming removed 6 bases from V and 2 bases from J, with 12 bases in between. Germline V CDR1 and CDR2: SGHKS, YYEKEE (reference sequence). The CDR3 is CASNTRATYNEQFF. CDR3 sequence (DNA): TGTGCCAGCAACACTAGAGCTACCTACAATGAGCAGTTCTTC.

This chain connects TRBV7-9 to TRBJ2-1; D is perhaps TRBD1 (6 bases). This CDR3 has 16 residues. CDR1 and CDR2 (germline): SEHNR, FQNEAQ (reference sequence). V lost 5 bases and J 6 bases, leaving 20 bases between the germline ends. DNA for the CDR3: TGTGCCAGCAGCCCCCTAGCCGCAGGGGTGCGCAATGAGCAGTTCTTC. Protein: CASSPLAAGVRNEQFF.

The CDR3 region has the DNA TGTGCCAGCAGTTTATTGGGAGGTATAGCTGAGCAGTTCTTC. It translates to CASSLLGGIAEQFF. V usage is TRBV27 and J usage is TRBJ2-1, with D possibly matching TRBD2 (6 bases). V lost 1 base, J lost 9 bases, and 13 bases lay in between. The germline V gene has CDR1 MNHEY and CDR2 SMNVEV (reference sequence). The CDR3 length is 14 residues.

This CDR3 reads CASSEAGGRADTQYF. DNA for the CDR3: TGCGCCAGCAGTGAGGCGGGGGGCCGGGCAGATACGCAGTATTTT. The chain is built from TRBV10-2 and TRBJ2-3; 8 bases match TRBD2. J was trimmed by 4 bases and V by 2 bases; bases with no gene match: 5. This CDR3 has 15 residues. CDR1 WSHSY and CDR2 SAAADI come from the germline V gene.

This chain links TRBV13 with TRBJ2-3; D is ambiguous. This CDR3 comprises 12 residues. Germline V lookup: CDR1 PRHDT, CDR2 FYEKMQ (reference sequence). V lost 4 bases and J 6 bases, leaving 8 bases between the germline ends. The CDR3 region has the DNA TGTGCCAGCAGCTCCCGTCGGGATACGCAGTATTTT. Amino acid sequence: CASSSRRDTQYF. Variable domain in full (rest from reference TRBV13 and TRBJ2-3): AAGVIQSPRHLIKEKRETATLKCYPIPRHDTVYWYQQGPGQDPQFLISFYEKMQSDKGSIPDRFSAQQFSDYHSELNMSSLELGDSALYFCASSSRRDTQYFGPGTRLTVL.

V usage is TRBV7-8 and J usage is TRBJ1-1; 9 nucleotides line up with TRBD1. Germline CDR1 reads SGHVS; CDR2 reads FQNEAQ. After removal of 1 base from V and 8 bases from J, the junction contained 2 bases not matched to a gene. The CDR3 spans 13 residues. CDR3 in amino acids: CASSLGTGAEAFF. In DNA, the CDR3 is TGTGCCAGCAGCTTAGGGACAGGGGCAGAAGCTTTCTTT.

The rearrangement joins TRBV5-1 to TRBJ2-7, with 12 bases identical to TRBD2. The CDR3 totals 17 residues. Losses at the gene ends were 4 bases for V and 4 bases for J; bases not matched to a gene: 12. Germline V gene lookup returns CDR1 SGHRS and CDR2 YFSETQ. The CDR3 DNA is TGCGCCAGCAGCCTACCGCCATTGGGGACTAGCGGGTACGAGCAGTACTTC. Residues: CASSLPPLGTSGYEQYF.

The chain has TRBV6-1 and TRBJ2-4, with a weak D call TRBD2 (6 bases). This CDR3 region has 20 residues. Germline lookup yields CDR1 MNHNS and CDR2 SASEGT. V shed 2 bases and J shed 0 bases, with 23 bases lying between them. The chain's CDR3 is CASSESQGLSGELAKNIQYF. DNA of the CDR3: TGTGCCAGCAGTGAATCCCAGGGATTGTCGGGAGAACTAGCCAAAAACATTCAGTACTTC.